Presented here are 10 T cell receptor beta chains from one specimen sequenced in a study of vaccination and CD4 T cells after COVID-19. Treatment indicated: roughly 11-day PBMC culture with coronavirus spike peptide pools or control peptides (ViraFEST assay). The antigens these receptors bind are not known. An Oncomine TCR Beta short-read assay was used to sequence the DNA from cultured CD4+ T cells. In TCRdb, the PCR reads were re-called with MiXCR into one record per CDR3 protein. The sample carries approximately 14,000 distinct CDR3 sequences, 51% recorded once. The sample consisted of CD4+ T cells from blood, cultured in vitro. The receptors were sampled from a human donor who had recovered from COVID-19.

The V and J genes are TRBV7-8 and TRBJ1-5; tentatively, D is TRBD1 (5 bases). V gave up 4 bases and J gave up 3 bases, with 10 bases separating them. The length of the CDR3 is 14 residues. Germline V lookup: CDR1 SGHVS, CDR2 FQNEAQ. The CDR3: CASSSGLLNQPQHF. For the CDR3, the DNA is TGTGCCAGCAGCTCGGGACTTCTCAATCAGCCCCAGCATTTT.

The chain joins TRBV20-1 to TRBJ2-7, with D possibly TRBD1 on 6 matching bases. This CDR3 has 14 residues. CDR1 is DFQATT and CDR2 is SNEGSKA in the germline V gene (reference sequence). Trimming took 3 bases from V and 3 from J, leaving 15 bases between them. This CDR3 reads CSASKAGANYEQYF. For the CDR3, the DNA is TGCAGTGCTAGTAAGGCAGGGGCGAACTACGAGCAGTACTTC.

The chain has TRBV20-1 and TRBJ2-1; TRBD1 is a possible D gene (5 bases). CDR1 is DFQATT, CDR2 SNEGSKA, per germline (reference sequence). This CDR3 spans 14 amino acids. V was clipped by 8 bases and J by 0 bases, with 14 bases between them. The CDR3 DNA follows: TGCAGTACGCCAGGGCTAAGCTCCTACAATGAGCAGTTCTTC. Translated: CSTPGLSSYNEQFF.

The rearrangement joins TRBV19 to TRBJ2-2; tentatively, D is TRBD2 (7 bases). V was trimmed by 5 bases and J by 6 bases, leaving 19 bases between them. The germline CDR1 and CDR2 sequences are LNHDA and SQIVND (reference sequence). The CDR3 is 16 residues long. CDR3 loop: CASSYSLGEGAGELFF. CDR3 nucleotide sequence: TGTGCCAGTAGTTACAGCCTAGGGGAGGGGGCCGGGGAGCTGTTTTTT. Based on the CDR3 plus reference TRBV19 and TRBJ2-2, the full variable domain is DGGITQSPKYLFRKEGQNVTLSCEQNLNHDAMYWYRQDPGQGLRLIYYSQIVNDFQKGDIAEGYSVSREKKESFPLTVTSAQKNPTAFYLCASSYSLGEGAGELFFGEGSRLTVL.

The gene calls are TRBV20-1 and TRBJ2-3, with TRBD2 matching over 9 bases. There are 19 residues in the CDR3. Trimming removed 4 bases from V and 1 base from J; junction bases left unmatched: 18. Per germline, CDR1 DFQATT and CDR2 SNEGSKA (reference sequence). The DNA of the CDR3 is TGCAGTGCTAAAGCCGGGTGGGTAGCGGGAGCGGGAGGCACAGATACGCAGTATTTT. Its translation: CSAKAGWVAGAGGTDTQYF.

J is TRBJ2-7 and V is TRBV10-3, with 10 bases that match TRBD2. The CDR3 consists of 15 residues. CDR1 is ENHRY and CDR2 is SYGVKD in the germline V gene. V was clipped by 3 bases and J by 2 bases; unmatched bases: 4. The CDR3 loop reads CAISDSSGRAYEQYF. The CDR3 DNA is TGTGCCATCAGTGATTCCAGCGGGAGGGCCTACGAGCAGTACTTC.

This clonotype occurred a few times. V and J are TRBV2 and TRBJ2-3, with 7 bases fitting TRBD1. CDR1 and CDR2 (germline): SNHLY, FYNNEI. This CDR3 is built from 14 residues. V trimming: 6 bases; J trimming: 2 bases; junction bases outside the gene matches: 5. The CDR3: CASRKDRSTDTQYF. CDR3 DNA: TGTGCCAGCAGGAAGGACAGGTCCACAGATACGCAGTATTTT.

The V gene is TRBV5-6, the J gene TRBJ2-5; D ambiguous. Germline values: CDR1 SGHDT, CDR2 YYEEEE. V dropped 6 bases and J dropped 5 bases, with 14 bases sitting between them. The CDR3 runs 13 residues. The CDR3 nucleotides read TGTGCCAGCAACCTTGGGTCTAGGGAGACCCAGTACTTC. This codes for CASNLGSRETQYF.

This clonotype was found once. V is TRBV20-1 and J is TRBJ2-7; the match to TRBD2 covers 8 bases. The CDR3 is 11 amino acids. V lost 6 bases and J lost 6; bases outside the gene matches: 4. Looked up from germline, CDR1 is DFQATT and CDR2 is SNEGSKA (reference sequence). The CDR3 spells CSASGLAEQYF. The CDR3 region has the DNA TGCAGTGCCAGCGGACTAGCCGAGCAGTACTTC.

V usage is TRBV19 and J usage is TRBJ1-1, with 8 positions matching TRBD1. The CDR3 is made up of 15 amino acids. J lost 5 bases, V lost 3 bases, and 8 bases had no gene match. Germline V gene lookup returns CDR1 LNHDA and CDR2 SQIVND (reference sequence). The CDR3 coding sequence is TGTGCCAGTAGTATGATCAGGGGGCTGAGGACTGAAGCTTTCTTT. This translates into CASSMIRGLRTEAFF.